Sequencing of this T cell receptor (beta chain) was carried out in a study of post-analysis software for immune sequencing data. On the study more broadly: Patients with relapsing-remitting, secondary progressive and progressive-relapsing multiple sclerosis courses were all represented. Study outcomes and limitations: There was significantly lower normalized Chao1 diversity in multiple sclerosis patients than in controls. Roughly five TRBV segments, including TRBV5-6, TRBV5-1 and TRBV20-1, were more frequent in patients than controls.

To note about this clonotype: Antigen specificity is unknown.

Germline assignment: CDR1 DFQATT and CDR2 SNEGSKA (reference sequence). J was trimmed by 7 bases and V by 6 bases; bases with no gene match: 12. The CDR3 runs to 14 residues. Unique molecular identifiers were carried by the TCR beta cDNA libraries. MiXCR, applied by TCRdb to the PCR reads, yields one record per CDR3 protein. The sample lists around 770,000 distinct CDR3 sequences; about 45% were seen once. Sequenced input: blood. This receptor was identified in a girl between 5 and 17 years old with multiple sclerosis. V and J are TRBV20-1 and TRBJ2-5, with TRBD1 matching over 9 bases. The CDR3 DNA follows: TGCAGTGCCACGACCGGGACAGGGTCGTGGACCCAGTACTTC. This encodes CSATTGTGSWTQYF.